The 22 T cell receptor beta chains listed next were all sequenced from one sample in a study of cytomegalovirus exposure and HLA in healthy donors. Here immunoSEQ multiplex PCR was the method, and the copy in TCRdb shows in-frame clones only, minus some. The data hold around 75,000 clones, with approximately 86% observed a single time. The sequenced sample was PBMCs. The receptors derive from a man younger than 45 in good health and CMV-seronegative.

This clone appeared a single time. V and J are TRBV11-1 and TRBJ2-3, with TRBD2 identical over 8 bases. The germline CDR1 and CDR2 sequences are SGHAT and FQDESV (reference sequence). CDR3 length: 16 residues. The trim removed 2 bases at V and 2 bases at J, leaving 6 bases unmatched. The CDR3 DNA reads TGTGCCAGCAGCTTAATGGCTAGCGGGCCCACAGATACGCAGTATTTT. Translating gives CASSLMASGPTDTQYF.

The CDR3 protein is CATEEGAGYQPQHF. The CDR3 DNA reads TGTGCCACTGAGGAGGGGGCCGGTTATCAGCCCCAGCATTTT. V is TRBV19 and J is TRBJ1-5, with 7 bases fitting TRBD1. Germline CDR1 LNHDA, CDR2 SQIVND (reference sequence). The CDR3 has 14 amino acids. V lost 10 bases to trimming and J lost 5 bases; unmatched junction nucleotides: 11.

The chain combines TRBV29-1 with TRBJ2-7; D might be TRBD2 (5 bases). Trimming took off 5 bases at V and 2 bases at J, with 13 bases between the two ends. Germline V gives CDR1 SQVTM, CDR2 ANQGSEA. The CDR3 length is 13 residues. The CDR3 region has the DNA TGCAGCGTTCAGAGCGGCAGAACCTACGAGCAGTACTTC. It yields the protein CSVQSGRTYEQYF.

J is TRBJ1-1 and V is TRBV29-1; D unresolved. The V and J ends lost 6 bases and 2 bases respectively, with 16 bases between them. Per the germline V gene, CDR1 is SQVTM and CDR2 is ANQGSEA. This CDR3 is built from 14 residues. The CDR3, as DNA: TGCAGCGTGAGACACCCGCGGGGTAACACTGAAGCTTTCTTT. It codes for CSVRHPRGNTEAFF.

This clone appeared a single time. CDR3 nucleotide sequence: TGTGCCAGCAGCTCACGGACTAGCGGGCGGACAGATACGCAGTATTTT. It yields the protein CASSSRTSGRTDTQYF. This sequence joins TRBV9 and TRBJ2-3, with TRBD2 matching 11 bases. The CDR3 consists of 16 residues. CDR1 and CDR2 from the germline V gene are SGDLS and YYNGEE. The V gene end was trimmed by 4 bases and the J gene end by 3 bases; junction bases not matched to a gene: 7.

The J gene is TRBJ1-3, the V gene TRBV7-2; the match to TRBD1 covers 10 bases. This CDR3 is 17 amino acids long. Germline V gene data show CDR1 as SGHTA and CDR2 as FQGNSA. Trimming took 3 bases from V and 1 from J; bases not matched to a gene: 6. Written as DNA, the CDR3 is TGTGCCAGCAGCTTGAGAGGACAGGGGGATTCTGGAAACACCATATATTTT. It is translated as CASSLRGQGDSGNTIYF.

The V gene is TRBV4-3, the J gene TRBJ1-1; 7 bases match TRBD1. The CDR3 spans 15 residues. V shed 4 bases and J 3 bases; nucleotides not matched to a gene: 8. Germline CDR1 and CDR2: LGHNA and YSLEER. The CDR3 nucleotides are TGCGCCAGCAGCCCTCGGACAGGTGGTGACACTGAAGCTTTCTTT. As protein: CASSPRTGGDTEAFF.

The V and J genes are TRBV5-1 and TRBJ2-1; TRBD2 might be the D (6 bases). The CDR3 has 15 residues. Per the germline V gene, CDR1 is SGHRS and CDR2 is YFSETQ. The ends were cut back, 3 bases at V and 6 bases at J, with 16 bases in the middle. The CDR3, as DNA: TGCGCCAGCAGCTCCCGGGACTCCGACCGCAATGAGCAGTTCTTC. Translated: CASSSRDSDRNEQFF.

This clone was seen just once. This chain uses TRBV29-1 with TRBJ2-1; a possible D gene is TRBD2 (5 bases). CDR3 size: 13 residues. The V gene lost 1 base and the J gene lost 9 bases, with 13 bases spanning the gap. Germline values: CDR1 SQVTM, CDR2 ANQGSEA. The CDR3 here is CSVEVLGSGEQFF. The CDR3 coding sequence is TGCAGCGTTGAAGTATTAGGGAGTGGTGAGCAGTTCTTC.

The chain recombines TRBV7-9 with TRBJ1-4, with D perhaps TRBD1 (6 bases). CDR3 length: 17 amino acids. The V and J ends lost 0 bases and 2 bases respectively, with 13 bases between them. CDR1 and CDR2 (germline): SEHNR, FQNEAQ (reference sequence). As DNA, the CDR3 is TGTGCCAGCAGCTTAGCTGGGCAGGGGACGACTAATGAAAAACTGTTTTTT. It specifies CASSLAGQGTTNEKLFF.

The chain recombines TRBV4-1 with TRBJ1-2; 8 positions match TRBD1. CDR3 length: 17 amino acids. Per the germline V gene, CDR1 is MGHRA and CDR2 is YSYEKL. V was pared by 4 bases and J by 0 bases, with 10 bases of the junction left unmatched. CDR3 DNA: TGCGCCAGCAGCCGGCCGGACAGGGTATTCGCTAACTATGGCTACACCTTC. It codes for CASSRPDRVFANYGYTF.

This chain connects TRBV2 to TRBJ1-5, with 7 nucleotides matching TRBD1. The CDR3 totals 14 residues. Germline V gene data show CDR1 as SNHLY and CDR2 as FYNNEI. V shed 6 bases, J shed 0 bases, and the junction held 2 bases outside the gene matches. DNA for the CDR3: TGTGCCAGCAGGGACAGGCTTAGCAATCAGCCCCAGCATTTT. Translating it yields CASRDRLSNQPQHF.

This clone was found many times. DNA for the CDR3: TGTGCCTGGATCCGGACATCTCTGAACACTGAAGCTTTCTTT. This codes for CAWIRTSLNTEAFF. The gene calls are TRBV30 and TRBJ1-1; possible D gene TRBD1, 5 bases. The ends were cut back, 4 bases at V and 0 bases at J, with 12 bases in the middle. This CDR3 has 14 residues. Germline CDR1 reads GTSNPN; CDR2 reads SVGIG (reference sequence).

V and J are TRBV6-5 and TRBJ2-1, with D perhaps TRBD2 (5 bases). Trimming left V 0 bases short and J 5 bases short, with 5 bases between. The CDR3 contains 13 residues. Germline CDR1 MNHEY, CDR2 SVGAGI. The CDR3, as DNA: TGTGCCAGCAGTTACTCGAGGGACAATGAGCAGTTCTTC. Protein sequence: CASSYSRDNEQFF.

CDR3 nucleotides: TGTGCCAGCAGAACCGGACAGGGAGATGAAAAACTGTTTTTT. It is translated as CASRTGQGDEKLFF. This chain connects TRBV6-6 to TRBJ1-4; 8 bases map to TRBD1. The CDR3 extends over 14 amino acids. V was pared by 6 bases and J by 6 bases, with 6 bases of the junction left unmatched. From germline, CDR1 is MNHNY and CDR2 SVGAGI (reference sequence).

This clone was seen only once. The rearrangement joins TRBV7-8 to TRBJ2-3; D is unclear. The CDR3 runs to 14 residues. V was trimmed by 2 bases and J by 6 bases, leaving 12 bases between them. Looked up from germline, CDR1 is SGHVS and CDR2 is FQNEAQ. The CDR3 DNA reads TGTGCCAGCAGCTTATACACCTCAGTGGATACGCAGTATTTT. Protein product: CASSLYTSVDTQYF.

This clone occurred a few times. This CDR3 is CASSSLEGRGSTEAFF. In DNA, the CDR3 is TGTGCCAGCAGTTCCCTGGAGGGGAGGGGTAGCACTGAAGCTTTCTTT. J is TRBJ1-1 and V is TRBV28; maybe TRBD1 (5 bases). CDR1 and CDR2 from the germline V gene are MDHEN and SYDVKM. The V end lost 4 bases, the J end lost 4 bases, and 19 bases lay between the germline ends. This CDR3 contains 16 residues. The full variable domain, completed using reference TRBV28 and TRBJ1-1, is DVKVTQSSRYLVKRTGEKVFLECVQDMDHENMFWYRQDPGLGLRLIYFSYDVKMKEKGDIPEGYSVSREKKERFSLILESASTNQTSMYLCASSSLEGRGSTEAFFGQGTRLTVV.

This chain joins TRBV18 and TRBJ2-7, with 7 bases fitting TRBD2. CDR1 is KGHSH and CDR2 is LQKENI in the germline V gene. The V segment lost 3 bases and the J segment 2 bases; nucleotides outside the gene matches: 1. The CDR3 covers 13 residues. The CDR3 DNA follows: TGTGCCAGCTCACCGGGACTAACCTACGAGCAGTACTTC. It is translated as CASSPGLTYEQYF.

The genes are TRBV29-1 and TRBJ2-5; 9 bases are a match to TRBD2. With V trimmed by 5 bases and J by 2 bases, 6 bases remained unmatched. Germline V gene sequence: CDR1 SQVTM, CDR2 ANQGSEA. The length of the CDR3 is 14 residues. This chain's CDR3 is CSVKVAGVQETQYF. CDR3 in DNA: TGCAGCGTTAAAGTAGCGGGGGTACAAGAGACCCAGTACTTC.

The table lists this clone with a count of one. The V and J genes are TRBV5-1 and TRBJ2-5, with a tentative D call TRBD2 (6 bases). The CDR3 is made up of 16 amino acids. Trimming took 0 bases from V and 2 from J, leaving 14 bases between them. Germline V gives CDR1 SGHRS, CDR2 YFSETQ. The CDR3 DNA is TGCGCCAGCAGCTTGGTGTGGGGAGGCATTCAAGAGACCCAGTACTTC. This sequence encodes CASSLVWGGIQETQYF. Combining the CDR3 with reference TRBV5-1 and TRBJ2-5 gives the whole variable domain KAGVTQTPRYLIKTRGQQVTLSCSPISGHRSVSWYQQTPGQGLQFLFEYFSETQRNKGNFPGRFSGRQFSNSRSEMNVSTLELGDSALYLCASSLVWGGIQETQYFGPGTRLLVL.

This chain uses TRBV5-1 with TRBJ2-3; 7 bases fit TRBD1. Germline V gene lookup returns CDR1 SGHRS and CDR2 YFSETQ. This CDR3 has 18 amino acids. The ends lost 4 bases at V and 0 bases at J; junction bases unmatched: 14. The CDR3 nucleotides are TGCGCCAGCAGCCTAATACGGGACAGCCTTTCTAGCACAGATACGCAGTATTTT. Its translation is CASSLIRDSLSSTDTQYF.

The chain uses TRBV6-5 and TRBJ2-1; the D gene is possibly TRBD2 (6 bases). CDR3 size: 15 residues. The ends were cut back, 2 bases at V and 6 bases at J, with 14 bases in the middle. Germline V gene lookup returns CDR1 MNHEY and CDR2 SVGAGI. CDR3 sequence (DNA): TGTGCCAGCAGTTACCGCACGGGAGTCACCAATGAGCAGTTCTTC. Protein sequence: CASSYRTGVTNEQFF.